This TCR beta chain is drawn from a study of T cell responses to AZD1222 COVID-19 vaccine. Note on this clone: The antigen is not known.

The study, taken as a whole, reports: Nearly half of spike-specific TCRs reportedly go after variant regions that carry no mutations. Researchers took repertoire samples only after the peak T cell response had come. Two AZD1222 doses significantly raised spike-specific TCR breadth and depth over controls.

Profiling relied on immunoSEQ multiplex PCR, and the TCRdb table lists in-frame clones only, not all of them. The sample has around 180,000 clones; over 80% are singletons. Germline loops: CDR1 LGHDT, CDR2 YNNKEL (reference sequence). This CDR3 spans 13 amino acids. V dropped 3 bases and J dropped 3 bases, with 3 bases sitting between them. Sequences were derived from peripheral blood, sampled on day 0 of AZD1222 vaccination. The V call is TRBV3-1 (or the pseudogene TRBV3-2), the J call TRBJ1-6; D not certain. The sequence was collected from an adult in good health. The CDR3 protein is CASSQGYNSPLHF. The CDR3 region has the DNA TGTGCCAGCAGCCAGGGCTATAATTCACCCCTCCACTTT.